Here is one T cell receptor beta chain with its context. The sample originates from a study of T cell responses to AZD1222 COVID-19 vaccine. Clones were read by immunoSEQ multiplex PCR, and TCRdb kept only the in-frame ones, dropping some. Counted here are about 120,000 clones, around 86% occurring once; the ten biggest clones make up about 2.9%. The V end was cut by 4 bases, the J end by 3 bases, with 22 bases between. The CDR3 totals 17 residues. The germline gives CDR1 LGHDT, CDR2 YNNKEL (reference sequence). This receptor was identified in an adult who received the AZD1222 COVID-19 vaccine. Specimen: peripheral blood, collected 28 days after the second AZD1222 dose. This chain links TRBV3-1 (or the pseudogene TRBV3-2) with TRBJ2-7, with a possible D match to TRBD2 (5 bases). This chain's CDR3 is CASSLTPSASRSYEQYF. The CDR3 DNA is TGTGCCAGCAGCCTAACTCCCTCGGCTAGCAGAAGCTACGAGCAGTACTTC.